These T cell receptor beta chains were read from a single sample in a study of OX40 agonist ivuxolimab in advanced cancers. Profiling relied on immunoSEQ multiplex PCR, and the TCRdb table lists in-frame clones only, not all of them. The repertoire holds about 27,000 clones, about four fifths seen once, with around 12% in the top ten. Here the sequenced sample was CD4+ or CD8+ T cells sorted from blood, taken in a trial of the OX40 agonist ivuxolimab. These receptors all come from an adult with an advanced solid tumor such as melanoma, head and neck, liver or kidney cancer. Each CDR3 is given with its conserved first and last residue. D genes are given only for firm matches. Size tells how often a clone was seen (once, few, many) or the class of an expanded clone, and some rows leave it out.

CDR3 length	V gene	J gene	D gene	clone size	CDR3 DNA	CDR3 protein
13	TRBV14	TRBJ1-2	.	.	TGTGCCAGCAGCCAAGCGGGGGCTAGTGGCTACACCTTC	CASSQAGASGYTF
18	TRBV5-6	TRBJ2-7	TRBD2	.	TGTGCCAGCATGGCCCTGGGGGGGACTAACTTTTTCTCCTACGAGCAGTACTTC	CASMALGGTNFFSYEQYF
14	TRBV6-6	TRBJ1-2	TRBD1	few	TGTGCCAGCAGTTACGCCCCGGACAGGGGAGGCTACACCTTC	CASSYAPDRGGYTF
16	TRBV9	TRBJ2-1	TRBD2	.	TGTGCCAGCAGCGTAGGTAGCGGGGGGGTATACAATGAGCAGTTCTTC	CASSVGSGGVYNEQFF
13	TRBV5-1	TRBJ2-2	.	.	TGCGCCAGCAGCTTGTTCAGTCCCGGGGAGCTGTTTTTT	CASSLFSPGELFF
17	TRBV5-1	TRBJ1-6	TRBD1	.	TGCGCCAGCAGCAAGGACAGGGAAGGATCCTATAATTCACCCCTCCACTTT	CASSKDREGSYNSPLHF
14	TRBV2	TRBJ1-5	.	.	TGTGCCAGCTTAGGTACAGTCCTCAATCAGCCCCAGCATTTT	CASLGTVLNQPQHF
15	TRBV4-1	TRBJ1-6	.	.	TGCGCCAGCAGCGATCGGACATACAATAATTCACCCCTCCACTTT	CASSDRTYNNSPLHF
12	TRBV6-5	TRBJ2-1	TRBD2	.	TGTGCCAGCACCGCGGGGGGGCTTGAGCAGTTCTTC	CASTAGGLEQFF
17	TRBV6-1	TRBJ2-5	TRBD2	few	TGTGCCAGCAGTGAAGGGGGGTGGACTAGTGTTCAAGAGACCCAGTACTTC	CASSEGGWTSVQETQYF
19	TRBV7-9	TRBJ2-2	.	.	TGTGCCAGCAGCCGAGAGGGCGTGTACGTCACAGGGAACACCGGGGAGCTGTTTTTT	CASSREGVYVTGNTGELFF
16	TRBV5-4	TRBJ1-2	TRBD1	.	TGTGCCAGCAGCTTGGGTCCAGAGACAGGGCCCTATGGCTACACCTTC	CASSLGPETGPYGYTF
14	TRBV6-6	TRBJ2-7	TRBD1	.	TGTGCCAGCAGGGGGACAGGGAAGGTCAACGAGCAGTACTTC	CASRGTGKVNEQYF
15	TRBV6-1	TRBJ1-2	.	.	TGTGCCAGCAGTTCAGTCCAGGCCCCTAGGTATGGCTACACCTTC	CASSSVQAPRYGYTF
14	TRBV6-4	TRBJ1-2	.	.	TGTGCCAGCAGTTTTAAGACATTTCCTTATGGCTACACCTTC	CASSFKTFPYGYTF
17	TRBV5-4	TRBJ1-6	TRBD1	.	TGTGCCAGCAGCTTGGGGACAGGGGGCGTCTATAATTCACCCCTCCACTTT	CASSLGTGGVYNSPLHF
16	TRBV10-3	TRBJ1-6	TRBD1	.	TGTGCCATCAGTGAGTCGAGGGACAGGGGCTCTTCACCCCTCCACTTT	CAISESRDRGSSPLHF
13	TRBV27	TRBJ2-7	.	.	TGTGCCACCTGGAGGGGGGGCTTGGACGAGCAGTACTTC	CATWRGGLDEQYF
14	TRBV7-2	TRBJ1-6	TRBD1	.	TGTGCCAGCAGCTTGGGGACAGGAGGTTCACCCCTCCACTTT	CASSLGTGGSPLHF
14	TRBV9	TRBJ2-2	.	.	TGTGCCAGCAGCATAACCCCAGCCGCCGGGGAGCTGTTTTTT	CASSITPAAGELFF
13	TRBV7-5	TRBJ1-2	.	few	TGTGCCAGCAGCCCTGGTGGGGACTATGGCTACACCTTC	CASSPGGDYGYTF
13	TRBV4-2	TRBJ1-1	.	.	TGTGCCAGCAGCCCTTCAGAACGCACTGAAGCTTTCTTT	CASSPSERTEAFF
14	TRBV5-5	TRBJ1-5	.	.	TGTGCCAGCAGCACCAGGGGAGGCAATCAGCCCCAGCATTTT	CASSTRGGNQPQHF
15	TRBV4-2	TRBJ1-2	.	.	TGTGCCAGCAGCCAAGATATAGGCACTTACTATGGCTACACCTTC	CASSQDIGTYYGYTF
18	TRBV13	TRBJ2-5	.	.	TGTGCCAGCAGCTTTGAGACCACTACATCCAGGTACCAAGAGACCCAGTACTTC	CASSFETTTSRYQETQYF
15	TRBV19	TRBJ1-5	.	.	TGTGCCAGTAGTATACAGAAAGGTAGCAATCAGCCCCAGCATTTT	CASSIQKGSNQPQHF
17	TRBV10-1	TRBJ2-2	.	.	TGCGCCAGCAGTGTTAGCGTGTCCCCGGAGAACACCGGGGAGCTGTTTTTT	CASSVSVSPENTGELFF
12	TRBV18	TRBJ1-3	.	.	TGTGCCAGCTCACCACCGATGGACACCATATATTTT	CASSPPMDTIYF
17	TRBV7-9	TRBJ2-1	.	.	TGTGCCAGCAGCTTACCCCCGGGGGTGATCGCCTACAATGAGCAGTTCTTC	CASSLPPGVIAYNEQFF
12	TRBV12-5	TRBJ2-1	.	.	TGTGCTAGTGGGGAGGGGTACCATGAGCAGTTCTTC	CASGEGYHEQFF
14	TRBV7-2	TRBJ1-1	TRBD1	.	TGTGCCAGCAGCACGGACAGGGGGTGGACTGAAGCTTTCTTT	CASSTDRGWTEAFF
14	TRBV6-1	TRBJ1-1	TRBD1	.	TGTGCCAGCAGTTCATCGACAGGGAAGGCTGAAGCTTTCTTT	CASSSSTGKAEAFF
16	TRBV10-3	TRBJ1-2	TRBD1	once	TGTGCCATCAGTGAGTCGGGGGACAGGGAAGACTATGGCTACACCTTC	CAISESGDREDYGYTF
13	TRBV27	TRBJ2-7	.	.	TGTGCCAGCAGTTTAGACAGTTCCTACGAGCAGTACTTC	CASSLDSSYEQYF
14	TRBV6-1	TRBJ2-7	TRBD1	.	TGTGCCAGCAGTGAAGGGACAGGGGGCGGAGAGCAGTACTTC	CASSEGTGGGEQYF
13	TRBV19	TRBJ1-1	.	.	TGTGCCAGTAGTGATACAATGAACACTGAAGCTTTCTTT	CASSDTMNTEAFF
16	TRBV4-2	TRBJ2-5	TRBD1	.	TGTGCCAGCAGCCAAGATAGTCTTGGCAGGGGGCTTGAGCAGTACTTC	CASSQDSLGRGLEQYF
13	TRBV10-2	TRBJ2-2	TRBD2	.	TGCGCCGGGGGGGAAGGTGAGGCCGGGGAGCTGTTTTTT	CAGGEGEAGELFF
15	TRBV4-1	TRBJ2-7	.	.	TGCGCCAGCAGCCAAGAATATAAGGGTACCTACGAGCAGTACTTC	CASSQEYKGTYEQYF
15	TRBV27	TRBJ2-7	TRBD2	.	TGTGCCAGCAGTTTGCGCGGGGGGGCTCACAACGAGCAGTACTTC	CASSLRGGAHNEQYF
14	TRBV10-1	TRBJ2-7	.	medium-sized	TGCGCCAGCAGTGCTGGAGGGGGGAAGTACGAGCAGTACTTC	CASSAGGGKYEQYF
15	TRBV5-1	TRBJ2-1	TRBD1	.	TGCGCCAGCAGCTTGAACAGGGGGCGTCAGAATGAGCAGTTCTTC	CASSLNRGRQNEQFF
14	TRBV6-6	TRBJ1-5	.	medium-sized	TGTGCCAGCAGTTACTCGAATGGGGATCAGCCCCAGCATTTT	CASSYSNGDQPQHF
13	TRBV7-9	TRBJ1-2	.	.	TGTGCCAGCAGCTTTAAAAACCCCTATGGCTACACCTTC	CASSFKNPYGYTF
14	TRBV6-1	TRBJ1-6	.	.	TGTGCCAGCAGTGAAGCGTCAGATAATTCACCCCTCCACTTT	CASSEASDNSPLHF
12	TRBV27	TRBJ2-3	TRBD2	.	TGTGCCACTAGCGGGGGGGCTCTTACGCAGTATTTT	CATSGGALTQYF
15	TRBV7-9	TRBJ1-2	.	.	TGTGCCAGCACCCCCTCTACGTCCCCGGGGCATGGCTACACCTTC	CASTPSTSPGHGYTF
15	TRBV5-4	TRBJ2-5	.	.	TGTGCCAGCAGCTTCCGCGGCGGGACGGGGGAGACCCAGTACTTC	CASSFRGGTGETQYF
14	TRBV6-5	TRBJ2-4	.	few	TGTGCCAGCAGTTACGGGGAGGACAAAAACATTCAGTACTTC	CASSYGEDKNIQYF
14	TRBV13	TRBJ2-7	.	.	TGTGCCAGCAGCTTAAGGGCGGGATCCTACGAGCAGTACTTC	CASSLRAGSYEQYF
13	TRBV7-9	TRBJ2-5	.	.	TGTGCCAGCAGCCCCGGCGCTGAAGAGACCCAGTACTTC	CASSPGAEETQYF
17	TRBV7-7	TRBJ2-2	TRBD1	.	TGTGCTAGCAGCTACGACCGGGGGACAGGGAGCACCGGGGAGCTGTTTTTT	CASSYDRGTGSTGELFF
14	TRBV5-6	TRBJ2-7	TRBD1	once	TGTGCCAGCAGCTCCGGGACAGCTCCTTACGAGCAGTACTTC	CASSSGTAPYEQYF
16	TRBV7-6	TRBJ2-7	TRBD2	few	TGTGCCAGCAGCTTAGGACGGGCAGCGGGGGCCTACGAGCAGTACTTC	CASSLGRAAGAYEQYF
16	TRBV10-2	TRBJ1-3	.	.	TGCGCCAGCAGTGAGTACGGCCAGGGGCTTGGAAACACCATATATTTT	CASSEYGQGLGNTIYF